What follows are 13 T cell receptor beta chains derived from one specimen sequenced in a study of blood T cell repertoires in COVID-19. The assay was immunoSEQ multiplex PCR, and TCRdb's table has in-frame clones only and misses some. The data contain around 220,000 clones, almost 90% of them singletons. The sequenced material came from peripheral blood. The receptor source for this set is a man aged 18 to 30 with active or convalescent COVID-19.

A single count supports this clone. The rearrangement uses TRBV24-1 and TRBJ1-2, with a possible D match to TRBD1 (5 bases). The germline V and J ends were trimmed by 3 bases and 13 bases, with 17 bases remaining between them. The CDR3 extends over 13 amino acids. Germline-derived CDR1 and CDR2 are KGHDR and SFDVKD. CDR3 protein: CATSDGGKPGLTF. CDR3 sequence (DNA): TGTGCCACCAGTGATGGGGGAAAACCGGGACTCACCTTC.

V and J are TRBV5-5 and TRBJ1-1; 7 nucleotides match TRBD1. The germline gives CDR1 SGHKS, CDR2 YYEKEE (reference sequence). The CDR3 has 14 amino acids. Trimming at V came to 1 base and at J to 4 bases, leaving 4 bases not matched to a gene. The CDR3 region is CASSLSGGSTEAFF. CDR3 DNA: TGTGCCAGCAGCTTGTCAGGGGGGAGCACTGAAGCTTTCTTT.

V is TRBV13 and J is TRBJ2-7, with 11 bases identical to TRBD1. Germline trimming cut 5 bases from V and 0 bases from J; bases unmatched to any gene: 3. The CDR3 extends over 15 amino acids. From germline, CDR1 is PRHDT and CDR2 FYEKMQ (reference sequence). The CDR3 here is CASSRGTGGSYEQYF. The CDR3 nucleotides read TGTGCCAGCAGCCGAGGGACAGGGGGCTCCTACGAGCAGTACTTC. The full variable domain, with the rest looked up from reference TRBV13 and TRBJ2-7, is AAGVIQSPRHLIKEKRETATLKCYPIPRHDTVYWYQQGPGQDPQFLISFYEKMQSDKGSIPDRFSAQQFSDYHSELNMSSLELGDSALYFCASSRGTGGSYEQYFGPGTRLTVT.

CDR3 nucleotides: TGTGCCACCAGCAGAGAGAAGGGGCCTAATTCACCCCTCCACTTT. This gives the protein CATSREKGPNSPLHF. This chain links TRBV15 with TRBJ1-6; possibly TRBD1 for D (5 bases). Trimming shortened V by 0 bases and J by 6 bases, and 9 bases separated the two germline ends. CDR1 and CDR2 (germline): LNHNV, YYDKDF (reference sequence). The CDR3 extends over 15 amino acids. Complete variable domain (other parts from reference TRBV15 and TRBJ1-6): DAMVIQNPRYQVTQFGKPVTLSCSQTLNHNVMYWYQQKSSQAPKLLFHYYDKDFNNEADTPDNFQSRRPNTSFCFLDIRSPGLGDTAMYLCATSREKGPNSPLHFGNGTRLTVT.

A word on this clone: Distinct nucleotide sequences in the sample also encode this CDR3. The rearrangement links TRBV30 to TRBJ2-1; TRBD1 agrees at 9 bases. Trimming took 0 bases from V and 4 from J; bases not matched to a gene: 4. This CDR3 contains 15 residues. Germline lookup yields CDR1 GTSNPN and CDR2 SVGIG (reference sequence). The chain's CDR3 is CAWSVLGTGYNEQFF. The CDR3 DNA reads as TGTGCCTGGAGTGTACTCGGGACAGGGTACAATGAGCAGTTCTTC. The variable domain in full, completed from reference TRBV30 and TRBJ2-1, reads SQTIHQWPATLVQPVGSPLSLECTVEGTSNPNLYWYRQAAGRGLQLLFYSVGIGQISSEVPQNLSASRPQDRQFILSSKKLLLSDSGFYLCAWSVLGTGYNEQFFGPGTRLTVL.

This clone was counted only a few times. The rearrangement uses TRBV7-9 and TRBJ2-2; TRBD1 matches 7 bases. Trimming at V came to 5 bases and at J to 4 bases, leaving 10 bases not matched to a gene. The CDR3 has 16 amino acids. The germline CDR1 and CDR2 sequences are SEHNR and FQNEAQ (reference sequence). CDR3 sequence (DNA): TGTGCCAGCAGCCTACCGGTGGCAGGGGGCACCGGGGAGCTGTTTTTT. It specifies CASSLPVAGGTGELFF.

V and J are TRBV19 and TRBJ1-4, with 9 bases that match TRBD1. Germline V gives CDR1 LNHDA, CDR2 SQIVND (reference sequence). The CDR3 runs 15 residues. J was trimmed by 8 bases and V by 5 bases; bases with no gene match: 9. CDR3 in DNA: TGTGCCAGTAGTGTAACAGGGGGCGCTTCGGAAAAACTGTTTTTT. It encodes CASSVTGGASEKLFF.

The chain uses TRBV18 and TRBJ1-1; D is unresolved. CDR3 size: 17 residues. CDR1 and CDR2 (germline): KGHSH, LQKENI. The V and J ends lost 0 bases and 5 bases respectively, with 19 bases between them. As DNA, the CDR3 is TGTGCCAGCTCACCACCGACGATCGACACCCGTCGGACTGAAGCTTTCTTT. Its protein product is CASSPPTIDTRRTEAFF.

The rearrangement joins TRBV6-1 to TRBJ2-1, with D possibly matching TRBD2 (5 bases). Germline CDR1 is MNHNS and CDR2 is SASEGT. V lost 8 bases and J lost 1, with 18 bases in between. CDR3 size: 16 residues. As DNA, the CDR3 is TGTGCCAGCGGTGGCGTGCGGGTAGGGTCCTACAATGAGCAGTTCTTC. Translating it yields CASGGVRVGSYNEQFF.

The CDR3 spells CASSLEGQGAYNEQFF. DNA of the CDR3: TGTGCCAGCAGCTTAGAAGGACAGGGGGCCTACAATGAGCAGTTCTTC. The J gene is TRBJ2-1, the V gene TRBV7-9; 10 nucleotides match TRBD1. CDR1 is SEHNR and CDR2 is FQNEAQ in the germline V gene (reference sequence). J was trimmed by 2 bases and V by 1 base; bases with no gene match: 2. The CDR3 sequence is 16 residues long.

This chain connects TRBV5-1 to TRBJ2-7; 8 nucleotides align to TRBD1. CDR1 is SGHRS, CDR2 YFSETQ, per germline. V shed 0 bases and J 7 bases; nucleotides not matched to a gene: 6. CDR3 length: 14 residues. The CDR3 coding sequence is TGCGCCAGCAGCTTGGGGACAGGGCGGGTTGAGCAGTACTTC. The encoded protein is CASSLGTGRVEQYF.

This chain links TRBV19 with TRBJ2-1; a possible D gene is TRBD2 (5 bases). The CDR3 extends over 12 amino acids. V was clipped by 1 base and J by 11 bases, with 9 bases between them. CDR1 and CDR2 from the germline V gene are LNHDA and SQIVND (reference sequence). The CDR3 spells CASSIVWEKQFF. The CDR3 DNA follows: TGTGCCAGTAGTATAGTTTGGGAGAAGCAGTTCTTC. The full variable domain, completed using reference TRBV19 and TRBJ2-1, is DGGITQSPKYLFRKEGQNVTLSCEQNLNHDAMYWYRQDPGQGLRLIYYSQIVNDFQKGDIAEGYSVSREKKESFPLTVTSAQKNPTAFYLCASSIVWEKQFFGPGTRLTVL.

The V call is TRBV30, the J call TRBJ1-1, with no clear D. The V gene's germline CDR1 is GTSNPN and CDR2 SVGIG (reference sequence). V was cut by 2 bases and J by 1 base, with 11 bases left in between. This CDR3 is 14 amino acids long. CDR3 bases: TGTGCCTGGAGTATATCCAGAGGGAACACTGAAGCTTTCTTT. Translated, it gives CAWSISRGNTEAFF.